This TCR beta chain was recorded in a study of blood T cell repertoires in COVID-19. Study at large: Material from acute and convalescent COVID-19 was sourced from the United States, Italy and Spain. T cells, B-cell-depleted T cells, or PBMCs supplied cDNA or gDNA.

This clone is a singleton in its sample. Trimming shortened V by 3 bases and J by 6 bases, and 15 bases separated the two germline ends. Looked up from germline, CDR1 is DFQATT and CDR2 is SNEGSKA (reference sequence). CDR3 length: 14 amino acids. Per the study methods: Scientists estimated how many nucleated cells there were by amplifying reference gene primers. Sequencing was performed with immunoSEQ multiplex PCR; in TCRdb, only in-frame clones are kept and a portion is missing. D and trimming come from the DNA, and the V and J calls and clone size come from that table. This table has 200,000 to 300,000 clones, around 89% appearing once.

The chain employs TRBV20-1 and TRBJ2-1, with D possibly TRBD1 on 6 matching bases. This TCR came from a man in his fifties or sixties who had recovered from COVID-19. The material sequenced was peripheral blood. The CDR3 is CSASGTRNPNEQFF. The CDR3 nucleotides read TGCAGTGCTAGTGGGACACGAAACCCCAATGAGCAGTTCTTC.